The sample holds one count of the clone carrying this TCR beta chain. Trimming cost V 1 base and J 1 base, with 16 bases left between them. Germline-derived CDR1 and CDR2 are SGHDN and FVKESK. The CDR3 has 17 amino acids. This sample was included in a study of blood T cells in healthy people across ages. No fewer than 5.5 micrograms of total RNA were isolated from every sample. PCR was performed a second time for about 6 to 11 cycles using a sample-barcoded 5' primer and a J-beta primer mix. Every sample gave at least 3 million paired-end reads containing CDR3. TCRdb reprocessed the 5' RACE reads via MiXCR and lists one record per CDR3 protein. In the table there are roughly 2 million distinct CDR3 sequences, around 48% of which are singletons.

Input material: blood. The receptor's source is a woman aged 40-49 years in good health. The chain couples TRBV14 to TRBJ1-2, with D possibly matching TRBD1 (5 bases). CDR3 in DNA: TGTGCCAGCAGCCAAGCCGTAGGGGTCGCGGGTAACTATGGCTACACCTTC. Protein product: CASSQAVGVAGNYGYTF. The entire variable domain, with the rest obtained from reference TRBV14 and TRBJ1-2, is as follows: EAGVTQFPSHSVIEKGQTVTLRCDPISGHDNLYWYRRVMGKEIKFLLHFVKESKQDESGMPNNRFLAERTGGTYSTLKVQPAELEDSGVYFCASSQAVGVAGNYGYTFGSGTRLTVV.